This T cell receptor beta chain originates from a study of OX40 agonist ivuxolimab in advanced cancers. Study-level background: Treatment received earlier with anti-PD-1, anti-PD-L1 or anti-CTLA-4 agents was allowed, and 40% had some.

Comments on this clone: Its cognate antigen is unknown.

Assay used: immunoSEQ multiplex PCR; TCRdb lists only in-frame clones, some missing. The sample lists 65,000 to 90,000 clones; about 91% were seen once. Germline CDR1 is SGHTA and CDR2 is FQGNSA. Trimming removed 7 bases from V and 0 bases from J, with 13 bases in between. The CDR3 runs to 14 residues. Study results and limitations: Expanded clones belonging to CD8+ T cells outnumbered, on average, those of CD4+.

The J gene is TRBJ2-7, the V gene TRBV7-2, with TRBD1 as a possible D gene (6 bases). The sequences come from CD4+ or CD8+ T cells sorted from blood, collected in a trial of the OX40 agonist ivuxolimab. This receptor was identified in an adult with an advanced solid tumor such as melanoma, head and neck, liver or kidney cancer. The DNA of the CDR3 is TGTGCCAGCAAAACCCGGGACAACTCCTACGAGCAGTACTTC. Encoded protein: CASKTRDNSYEQYF.